Shown below are 23 T cell receptor beta chains from a single sample sequenced in a study of blood T cell repertoires in COVID-19. Assay used: immunoSEQ multiplex PCR; TCRdb lists only in-frame clones, some missing. The sample consists of about 120,000 clones, around three quarters of them appearing once. Sample: peripheral blood. The receptor set was obtained from an older man with acute or convalescent COVID-19.

This clone was detected a few times. The rearrangement joins TRBV5-1 to TRBJ1-6; TRBD1 aligns across 9 bases. Per germline, CDR1 SGHRS and CDR2 YFSETQ. V shed 1 base and J 10 bases; nucleotides not matched to a gene: 3. This CDR3 region has 14 residues. The CDR3 DNA sequence: TGCGCCAGCAGCTTGAGAGACAGGGGGTCACCCCTCCACTTT. This gives the protein CASSLRDRGSPLHF.

This clone has a single count. This rearrangement joins TRBV29-1 to TRBJ2-3, with 8 bases fitting TRBD1. J lost 4 bases, V lost 7 bases, and 10 bases had no gene match. Germline loops: CDR1 SQVTM, CDR2 ANQGSEA. This CDR3 is built from 14 residues. The CDR3 loop reads CSATDRVASDTQYF. DNA for the CDR3: TGCAGCGCCACGGACAGGGTGGCTTCAGATACGCAGTATTTT.

The genes are TRBV10-3 and TRBJ2-5; possibly TRBD1 for D (5 bases). This CDR3 region has 14 residues. CDR1 is ENHRY, CDR2 SYGVKD, per germline. The V gene lost 6 bases and the J gene lost 2 bases, with 13 bases spanning the gap. This CDR3 reads CAISLSTDQETQYF. In DNA, the CDR3 is TGTGCCATCAGCCTTTCGACAGATCAAGAGACCCAGTACTTC.

V is TRBV7-8 and J is TRBJ2-2, with D maybe TRBD2 (6 bases). CDR3 length equals 15 residues. The V and J ends lost 7 bases and 4 bases respectively, with 16 bases between them. Germline loops: CDR1 SGHVS, CDR2 FQNEAQ. In DNA, the CDR3 is TGTGCCAGCACCTGGATGGGGGGTGGCACCGGGGAGCTGTTTTTT. Protein product: CASTWMGGGTGELFF. Based on the CDR3 plus reference TRBV7-8 and TRBJ2-2, the full variable domain is GAGVSQSPRYKVAKRGQDVALRCDPISGHVSLFWYQQALGQGPEFLTYFQNEAQLDKSGLPSDRFFAERPEGSVSTLKIQRTQQEDSAVYLCASTWMGGGTGELFFGEGSRLTVL.

This clone showed up just once. The gene calls are TRBV7-8 and TRBJ1-5; D is possibly TRBD1 (6 bases). Germline values: CDR1 SGHVS, CDR2 FQNEAQ. The V end lost 0 bases, the J end lost 6 bases, and 6 bases lay between the germline ends. The CDR3 length is 13 residues. As DNA, the CDR3 is TGTGCCAGCAGCTTAGCAGGGGGTCAGCCCCAGCATTTT. This sequence encodes CASSLAGGQPQHF.

The chain is built from TRBV7-2 and TRBJ2-5; 10 nucleotides agree with TRBD2. CDR1 and CDR2 (germline): SGHTA, FQGNSA. The CDR3 runs to 15 residues. Unmatched junction bases numbered 3, after V lost 4 bases and J lost 1 base. CDR3 protein: CASSSGLAAQETQYF. Written as DNA, the CDR3 is TGTGCCAGCAGCTCCGGACTAGCGGCCCAAGAGACCCAGTACTTC. The complete variable domain, with remaining parts taken from reference TRBV7-2 and TRBJ2-5, reads GAGVSQSPSNKVTEKGKDVELRCDPISGHTALYWYRQSLGQGLEFLIYFQGNSAPDKSGLPSDRFSAERTGGSVSTLTIQRTQQEDSAVYLCASSSGLAAQETQYFGPGTRLLVL.

The V gene is TRBV10-2, the J gene TRBJ2-4; a weak D match, TRBD2 (5 bases). Germline lookup yields CDR1 WSHSY and CDR2 SAAADI. The length of the CDR3 is 14 residues. With 7 bases removed from V and 5 bases from J, the gap between germline ends came to 15 bases. The CDR3 reads CASNPGLYENIQYF. DNA for the CDR3: TGCGCCAGCAACCCGGGGTTATACGAAAACATTCAGTACTTC.

The rearrangement links TRBV7-2 to TRBJ2-7; tentatively, D is TRBD1 (5 bases). Trimming stripped 5 bases from V and 0 bases from J, with 11 bases between. The CDR3 contains 14 residues. Germline V lookup: CDR1 SGHTA, CDR2 FQGNSA. The CDR3 reads CASSPRQSSYEQYF. CDR3 nucleotide sequence: TGTGCCAGCAGCCCCCGACAGAGCTCCTACGAGCAGTACTTC.

The V gene is TRBV10-2, the J gene TRBJ2-1, with 9 positions matching TRBD2. V shed 6 bases and J 2 bases; nucleotides not matched to a gene: 5. Germline V gene lookup returns CDR1 WSHSY and CDR2 SAAADI. The CDR3 has 15 amino acids. CDR3 coding DNA: TGCGCCAGCAGGCGGACTAGCGAAACCTACAATGAGCAGTTCTTC. This codes for CASRRTSETYNEQFF.

This clone was counted between two and nine times. This rearrangement joins TRBV6-5 to TRBJ1-1, with 8 bases lining up with TRBD1. The CDR3 sequence is 13 residues long. Germline V gene data show CDR1 as MNHEY and CDR2 as SVGAGI. After removal of 5 bases from V and 6 bases from J, the junction contained 5 bases not matched to a gene. CDR3 residues: CASSISGGAEAFF. CDR3 nucleotide sequence: TGTGCCAGCAGTATCTCAGGGGGCGCTGAAGCTTTCTTT.

This chain uses TRBV7-2 with TRBJ2-5, with TRBD2 matching over 8 bases. The CDR3 covers 13 residues. V lost 6 bases, J lost 6 bases, and 6 bases stayed unmatched. Looked up from germline, CDR1 is SGHTA and CDR2 is FQGNSA. CDR3 coding DNA: TGTGCCAGCAGACCAGCGGGGGACCAGACCCAGTACTTC. This encodes CASRPAGDQTQYF. Together with reference TRBV7-2 and TRBJ2-5, the CDR3 gives the full variable domain: GAGVSQSPSNKVTEKGKDVELRCDPISGHTALYWYRQSLGQGLEFLIYFQGNSAPDKSGLPSDRFSAERTGGSVSTLTIQRTQQEDSAVYLCASRPAGDQTQYFGPGTRLLVL.

The V gene is TRBV2, the J gene TRBJ1-4; 7 nucleotides align to TRBD1. The CDR3 length is 16 residues. Trimming at V came to 1 base and at J to 7 bases, leaving 9 bases not matched to a gene. Germline loops: CDR1 SNHLY, CDR2 FYNNEI. The CDR3 DNA is TGTGCCAGCAGTGAAGGAGGAGACAGGGCGGTTGAAAAACTGTTTTTT. As protein: CASSEGGDRAVEKLFF.

The V gene is TRBV4-2, the J gene TRBJ1-1; D remains ambiguous. The CDR3 has 13 residues. The V and J ends lost 0 bases and 5 bases respectively, with 7 bases between them. Germline V lookup: CDR1 LGHNA, CDR2 YNFKEQ. CDR3 sequence reads: CASSQEFETEAFF. Written as DNA, the CDR3 is TGTGCCAGCAGCCAAGAGTTTGAGACTGAAGCTTTCTTT.

The chain uses TRBV18 and TRBJ2-1; TRBD2 matches at 11 bases. The J segment lost 4 bases and the V segment lost 0 bases, leaving 2 bases of the junction unmatched. The CDR3 runs 16 residues. The germline gives CDR1 KGHSH, CDR2 LQKENI. The CDR3 spells CASSPPGLAAYNEQFF. The CDR3 coding sequence is TGTGCCAGCTCACCACCGGGACTAGCGGCTTACAATGAGCAGTTCTTC.

The chain links TRBV6-6 to TRBJ1-5; 10 bases map to TRBD1. This CDR3 is built from 14 residues. After removal of 5 bases from V and 6 bases from J, the junction contained 4 bases not matched to a gene. The germline gives CDR1 MNHNY, CDR2 SVGAGI (reference sequence). The CDR3 region has the DNA TGTGCCAGCAGTGGACAGGGGGTAGTTCAGCCCCAGCATTTT. Its protein product is CASSGQGVVQPQHF.

The chain joins TRBV18 to TRBJ2-7, with 7 bases fitting TRBD1. CDR1 and CDR2 (germline): KGHSH, LQKENI. CDR3 length: 16 residues. Trimming took 6 bases from V and 2 from J; bases not matched to a gene: 13. This chain's CDR3 is CASSEVTGVSPYEQYF. The CDR3, as DNA: TGTGCCAGCTCGGAGGTTACAGGGGTGAGCCCCTACGAGCAGTACTTC. The variable domain in full, with the rest retrieved from reference TRBV18 and TRBJ2-7, is NAGVMQNPRHLVRRRGQEARLRCSPMKGHSHVYWYRQLPEEGLKFMVYLQKENIIDESGMPKERFSAEFPKEGPSILRIQQVVRGDSAAYFCASSEVTGVSPYEQYFGPGTRLTVT.

V is TRBV30 and J is TRBJ1-2; D is perhaps TRBD1 (5 bases). Germline-derived CDR1 and CDR2 are GTSNPN and SVGIG (reference sequence). With 3 bases removed from V and 7 bases from J, the gap between germline ends came to 18 bases. The CDR3 consists of 14 residues. CDR3 coding DNA: TGTGCCTGGAGGGGCCAGGGTATTGGTCTTGGCTACACCTTC. This gives the protein CAWRGQGIGLGYTF.

V is TRBV30 and J is TRBJ2-3, with unresolved D. Germline CDR1 is GTSNPN and CDR2 is SVGIG (reference sequence). The CDR3 is 12 residues long. Trimming shortened V by 5 bases and J by 4 bases, and 10 bases separated the two germline ends. The CDR3: CAWGSSADTQYF. In DNA form, the CDR3 reads TGTGCCTGGGGATCCTCCGCAGATACGCAGTATTTT.

The chain links TRBV7-3 to TRBJ1-1; 8 bases agree with TRBD1. Trimming removed 4 bases from V and 5 bases from J; junction bases left unmatched: 9. CDR3 size: 15 residues. In germline, CDR1 is SGHTA, CDR2 FQGTGA. The CDR3 spells CASSSGGQGDTEAFF. The CDR3 nucleotides read TGTGCCAGCAGCTCAGGCGGACAGGGTGATACTGAAGCTTTCTTT.

The V and J genes are TRBV18 and TRBJ1-6, with a weak D call TRBD1 (5 bases). V was clipped by 1 base and J by 7 bases, with 17 bases between them. In germline, CDR1 is KGHSH, CDR2 LQKENI. The CDR3 spans 17 residues. CDR3 sequence reads: CASSPRGDYSTNSPLHF. The CDR3, as DNA: TGTGCCAGCTCACCACGGGGGGACTATTCTACCAATTCACCCCTCCACTTT.

CDR3 nucleotide sequence: TGTGCCAGCTTACAGGGGGTTGTCACTGAAGCTTTCTTT. This encodes CASLQGVVTEAFF. V gene TRBV18 combines with J gene TRBJ1-1; the match to TRBD1 covers 8 bases. This CDR3 comprises 13 residues. Germline V CDR1 and CDR2: KGHSH, LQKENI. Germline trimming cut 7 bases from V and 4 bases from J; bases unmatched to any gene: 5.

This rearrangement joins TRBV25-1 to TRBJ1-2; possibly TRBD1 for D (5 bases). The CDR3 spans 13 residues. Germline CDR1 reads MGHDK; CDR2 reads SYGVNS. Deletions cut 8 bases from V and 2 bases from J, with 12 bases between. CDR3 loop: CASSAAGNYGYTF. CDR3 DNA sequence: TGTGCCAGCTCCGCGGCAGGGAACTATGGCTACACCTTC.

This chain uses TRBV28 with TRBJ2-3; D gene uncertain. The CDR3 sequence is 14 residues long. V was clipped by 1 base and J by 0 bases, with 5 bases between them. The germline V gene has CDR1 MDHEN and CDR2 SYDVKM. CDR3 sequence: CASSLYGSTDTQYF. The CDR3 DNA follows: TGTGCCAGCAGTTTATACGGTAGCACAGATACGCAGTATTTT.